The clone carrying this T cell receptor (beta chain) was observed once. Both 60 Vbeta primers and 13 Jbeta primers went into the PCR. The assay was immunoSEQ multiplex PCR, and TCRdb's table has in-frame clones only and misses some. The data hold 120,000 or so clones, with approximately 83% observed a single time. These donors, healthy bone marrow donors, were studied. The study sampled nominally healthy donors, though unrecorded immune exposures were likely. This sample was taken from a study of cytomegalovirus exposure and HLA in healthy donors. This CDR3 has 14 residues. Trimming cost V 0 bases and J 4 bases, with 10 bases left between them. Germline-derived CDR1 and CDR2 are SGDLS and YYNGEE.

The sequenced sample consisted of PBMCs. The origin of this receptor is a man aged 35 to 55 in good health and CMV-seronegative. The chain uses TRBV9 and TRBJ1-1; a possible D gene is TRBD1 (5 bases). The CDR3 DNA reads TGTGCCAGCAGCGTAGGTCCAGGGCGCACTGAAGCTTTCTTT. Encoded protein: CASSVGPGRTEAFF.